These 3 T cell receptor beta chains originate from one sample sequenced in a study of T-cell memory formation after mild COVID-19. TCRdb reprocessed the 5' RACE reads via MiXCR and lists one record per CDR3 protein. Of a few hundred thousand distinct CDR3 sequences in the sample, roughly 21% were seen once. The specimen was PBMCs or a T cell subset sorted from them (not recorded which). The receptors stem from a man between 18 and 29 years old who had mild COVID-19 (a few samples of this study predate the infection). Cell type and time point are not known.

The CDR3 here is CASSRGTSVLDEQFF. DNA of the CDR3: TGTGCCAGCAGCCGCGGGACTAGCGTTTTGGATGAGCAGTTCTTC. V gene TRBV4-2 combines with J gene TRBJ2-1; the match to TRBD2 covers 10 bases. The CDR3 has 15 amino acids. The germline CDR1 and CDR2 sequences are LGHNA and YNFKEQ. Losses at the gene ends were 4 bases for V and 8 bases for J; bases not matched to a gene: 8.

In this sample, this clonotype turned up a few times. The chain combines TRBV5-1 with TRBJ2-2; D remains unclear. Deletions cut 4 bases from V and 8 bases from J, with 12 bases between. The CDR3 totals 13 residues. Germline lookup yields CDR1 SGHRS and CDR2 YFSETQ. CDR3 amino acids: CASSTFPGGELFF. The CDR3 nucleotides are TGCGCCAGCAGCACGTTCCCCGGAGGGGAGCTGTTTTTT.

V gene TRBV30 combines with J gene TRBJ1-4; unclear D gene. Germline values: CDR1 GTSNPN, CDR2 SVGIG (reference sequence). Trimming cost V 0 bases and J 7 bases, with 6 bases left between them. The CDR3 runs to 12 residues. This CDR3 is CAWSVPGEKLFF. As DNA, the CDR3 is TGTGCCTGGAGTGTACCCGGTGAAAAACTGTTTTTT.